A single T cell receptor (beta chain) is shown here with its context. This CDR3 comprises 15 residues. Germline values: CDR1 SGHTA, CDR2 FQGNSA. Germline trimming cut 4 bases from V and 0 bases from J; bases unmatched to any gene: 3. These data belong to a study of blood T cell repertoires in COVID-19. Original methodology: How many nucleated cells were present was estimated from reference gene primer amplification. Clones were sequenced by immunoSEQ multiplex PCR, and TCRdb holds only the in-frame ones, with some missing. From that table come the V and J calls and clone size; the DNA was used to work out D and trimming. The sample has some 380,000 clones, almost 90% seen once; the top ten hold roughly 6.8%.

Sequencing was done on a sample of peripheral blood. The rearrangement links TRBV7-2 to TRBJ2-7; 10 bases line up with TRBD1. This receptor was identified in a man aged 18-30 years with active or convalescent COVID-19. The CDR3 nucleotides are TGTGCCAGCAGCTGGGACAGGGGAGCCTCCTACGAGCAGTACTTC. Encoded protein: CASSWDRGASYEQYF.